This is a list of T cell receptor beta chains from one sample in a study of vaccination and CD4 T cells after COVID-19. The antigens these receptors bind are not known. TCRdb re-derived calls from the PCR reads in MiXCR, one entry per CDR3 protein. The sample consists of about 9,600 distinct CDR3 sequences, approximately 25% of them appearing once. The source was CD4+ T cells from blood, cultured in vitro, collected after SARS-CoV-2 vaccination. The receptors stem from a human donor who had recovered from COVID-19. The CDR3 runs from the conserved cysteine through the conserved F or W. Fields, in order: CDR3 DNA, CDR3 protein, J gene, clone size, V gene, D gene. The D gene is left open where the match is weak. Some rows have no size entry. The others give once, few or many, or a class for an expanded clone.

TGTGCCACCAGTGATTCCCGGACAGCGAGCAATCAGTCCCAGCATTTT,CATSDSRTASNQSQHF,TRBJ1-5,once,TRBV24-1,.
TGTGCCAACAGTGATGGGCAGGGAGAAGGTCAGCCCCAGCATTTT,CANSDGQGEGQPQHF,TRBJ1-5,few,TRBV25-1,.
TGTGCCAGCACCGGGGGGGGGAGGTATAACTATGGCTACACCTTC,CASTGGGRYNYGYTF,TRBJ1-2,.,TRBV2,.
TGTGCCAGCAGTGAGGACAGGGGGAGGGCTGAAGCTTTCTTT,CASSEDRGRAEAFF,TRBJ1-1,.,TRBV28,TRBD1
TGTGCCACCGCCTTGCCAGGGGCAGATACGCAGTATTTT,CATALPGADTQYF,TRBJ2-3,few,TRBV28,.
TGTGCCAGCAGTGGCTCTAGGGGACAGAAGTACACCTTC,CASSGSRGQKYTF,TRBJ1-2,few,TRBV6-1,TRBD1
TGCAGTGCTAGGTACGGCAGGGCGCGCGGCTACACCTTC,CSARYGRARGYTF,TRBJ1-2,.,TRBV20-1,.
TGCAGCGTTGAAGGATATGGGGGCGGGGGGTTCGATGAGCAGTTCTTC,CSVEGYGGGGFDEQFF,TRBJ2-1,.,TRBV29-1,TRBD2
TGTGCCAGCAGCTCTTTCAGGGGTGAAGCTTTCTTT,CASSSFRGEAFF,TRBJ1-1,.,TRBV11-3,.
TGTGCCAGCAAGCGAGCGGGAGGAGCAGATACGCAGTATTTT,CASKRAGGADTQYF,TRBJ2-3,.,TRBV28,TRBD2
TGTGCCAGCAGCTTAGTGAGACATACCACAGATACGCAGTATTTT,CASSLVRHTTDTQYF,TRBJ2-3,medium-sized,TRBV7-9,.
TGCAGTGCCCCCCGGGACGGCTATCAGCCCCAGCATTTT,CSAPRDGYQPQHF,TRBJ1-5,.,TRBV20-1,.
TGTGCCAGCAGCTCCCCCGAGTTCAATGAGCAGTTCTTC,CASSSPEFNEQFF,TRBJ2-1,few,TRBV5-6,.
TGTGCCAGCAGCTTAGCCTGGGCAGCGGAGCAGTACTTC,CASSLAWAAEQYF,TRBJ2-7,.,TRBV7-2,.
TGCAGTGCGGGCCGGGACAGCCAATATAGCAATCAGCCCCAGCATTTT,CSAGRDSQYSNQPQHF,TRBJ1-5,few,TRBV20-1,TRBD1
TGTGCCACCCGGACATCTGGAAACACCATATATTTT,CATRTSGNTIYF,TRBJ1-3,.,TRBV10-3,.
TGCAGCGTGCGGGGACCGGGCTACACCTTC,CSVRGPGYTF,TRBJ1-2,once,TRBV29-1,.
TGCAGCGTTGCCCAGGTGAACACTGAAGCTTTCTTT,CSVAQVNTEAFF,TRBJ1-1,.,TRBV29-1,.
TGCAGCGTTCCCCCCAGGGCGTCCATGAACACTGAAGCTTTCTTT,CSVPPRASMNTEAFF,TRBJ1-1,.,TRBV29-1,.
TGTGCCAGCAGTGGGCGAGCCAGGGGGTATGGCTACACCTTC,CASSGRARGYGYTF,TRBJ1-2,.,TRBV2,TRBD1
TGTGCCAGCAGTGAACTCCCAAGGGGGGGTGGCTACACCTTC,CASSELPRGGGYTF,TRBJ1-2,few,TRBV2,.
TGTGCCAGCTCACCAGGGGGGAACAGCCCTTATGGCTACACCTTC,CASSPGGNSPYGYTF,TRBJ1-2,.,TRBV18,.
TGTGCCAGCTGGACAGGGGACTCAGCTAACTATGGCTACACCTTC,CASWTGDSANYGYTF,TRBJ1-2,.,TRBV28,TRBD1
TGTGCCAGCAGCTTAGTTTTATTGGGACAGGACGTACGAACCTACGAGCAGTACTTC,CASSLVLLGQDVRTYEQYF,TRBJ2-7,.,TRBV11-3,TRBD1
TGTGCCACCAGTGACCCTGGACAGCCCACAGATACGCAGTATTTT,CATSDPGQPTDTQYF,TRBJ2-3,.,TRBV24-1,.
TGTGCCAGCAGCCAAGTCTGGGAGGGAGGTTCGATGAACACTGAAGCTTTCTTT,CASSQVWEGGSMNTEAFF,TRBJ1-1,.,TRBV14,.
TGTGCCAGCAGTCAGGGGACAGGGGGCTCCTACGAGCAGTACTTC,CASSQGTGGSYEQYF,TRBJ2-7,.,TRBV6-1,TRBD1
TGCAGTGCTGAGGATGTGTCCGGGGCCAACGTCCTGACTTTC,CSAEDVSGANVLTF,TRBJ2-6,few,TRBV20-1,.
TGCAGCGTCCGGCAGGGGGCGGGCACTGAAGCTTTCTTT,CSVRQGAGTEAFF,TRBJ1-1,.,TRBV29-1,TRBD1
TGTGCCAGCAGCTACCGCATGAACACTGAAGCTTTCTTT,CASSYRMNTEAFF,TRBJ1-1,.,TRBV11-3,.
TGTGCCAGCAGACCCACACCTTTCCTACCGGGACAGCCAATGGAGACCCAGTACTTC,CASRPTPFLPGQPMETQYF,TRBJ2-5,medium-sized,TRBV27,TRBD1
TGCAGCGTTGAAGGACAGGTCTCCTACAATGAGCAGTTCTTC,CSVEGQVSYNEQFF,TRBJ2-1,.,TRBV29-1,.
TGTGCCAGTAGTCGTGGGGGCGAGATCGAGCAGTACTTC,CASSRGGEIEQYF,TRBJ2-7,few,TRBV19,.
TGTGCCAGCAGTTTAGCACAAGAGACCCAGTACTTC,CASSLAQETQYF,TRBJ2-5,.,TRBV28,.
TGTGCCACCAGTGATTCCCAAGCGGGGTTTGGTGAGCAGTACTTC,CATSDSQAGFGEQYF,TRBJ2-7,.,TRBV24-1,TRBD2
TGTGCCAGCAGCTCGCGACACCTCCGGGACCGCTTTCTTGCCGGCTACACCTTC,CASSSRHLRDRFLAGYTF,TRBJ1-2,.,TRBV11-2,.
TGTGCCAGCAGCTTAGGACTAGATTTGGAGACCCAGTACTTC,CASSLGLDLETQYF,TRBJ2-5,.,TRBV7-9,.
TGTGCCATCGGTGGGCCTTTTAGGGGAGGGCCGTTTGGAGTGTCCTACGAGCAGTACTTC,CAIGGPFRGGPFGVSYEQYF,TRBJ2-7,.,TRBV10-3,TRBD2
TGTGCCAGCAGTCCGGGGGCCCATACTGAAGCTTTCTTT,CASSPGAHTEAFF,TRBJ1-1,.,TRBV28,.
TGTGCCAGCAGCTTGTCCCAGGGTAGCAATCAGCCCCAGCATTTT,CASSLSQGSNQPQHF,TRBJ1-5,few,TRBV7-2,.
TGCGCCAGCAGCCAAGATACGAACAGGGGGCGGAACGAGCAGTACTTC,CASSQDTNRGRNEQYF,TRBJ2-7,.,TRBV4-3,TRBD1
TGTGCCAGCAGTTTAGGCCACGGGAGGGTGGCCTACGAGCAGTACTTC,CASSLGHGRVAYEQYF,TRBJ2-7,few,TRBV28,TRBD2
TGTGCCAGCAGCCTATACCCCAGGGCACCACGGGAGACCCAGTACTTC,CASSLYPRAPRETQYF,TRBJ2-5,medium-sized,TRBV27,.
TGTGCCAGTAAAACGGGACAGGGTCCTTCCCACGAGCAGTACTTC,CASKTGQGPSHEQYF,TRBJ2-7,.,TRBV19,TRBD1
TGTGCCAGCAAACTAAGCGGGTTTCGCGGAAATAGCACAGATACGCAGTATTTT,CASKLSGFRGNSTDTQYF,TRBJ2-3,.,TRBV28,.